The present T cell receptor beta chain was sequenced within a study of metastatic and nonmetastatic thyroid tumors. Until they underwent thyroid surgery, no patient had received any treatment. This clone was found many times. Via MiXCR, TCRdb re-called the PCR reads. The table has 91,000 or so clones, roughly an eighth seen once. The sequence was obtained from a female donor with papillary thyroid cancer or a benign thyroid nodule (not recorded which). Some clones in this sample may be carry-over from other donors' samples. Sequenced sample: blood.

CDR3 in amino acids: CASSRQGEGYTF. The DNA for the CDR3 is TGTGCCAGCAGTCGACAGGGGGAGGGCTACACCTTC. The chain is built from TRBV6-1 and TRBJ1-2, with 9 nucleotides matching TRBD1. The CDR3 is made up of 12 amino acids. The V segment lost 5 bases and the J segment 8 bases; nucleotides outside the gene matches: 3. CDR1 and CDR2 from the germline V gene are MNHNS and SASEGT.